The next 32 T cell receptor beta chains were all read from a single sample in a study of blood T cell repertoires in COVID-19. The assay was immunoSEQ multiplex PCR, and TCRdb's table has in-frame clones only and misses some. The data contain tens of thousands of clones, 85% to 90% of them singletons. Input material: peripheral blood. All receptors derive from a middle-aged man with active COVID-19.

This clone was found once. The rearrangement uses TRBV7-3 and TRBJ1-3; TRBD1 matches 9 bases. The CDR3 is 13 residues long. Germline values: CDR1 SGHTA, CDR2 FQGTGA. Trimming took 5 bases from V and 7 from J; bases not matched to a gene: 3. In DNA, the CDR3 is TGTGCCAGCAGCCTGGACAGGGGTAACACCATATATTTT. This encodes CASSLDRGNTIYF. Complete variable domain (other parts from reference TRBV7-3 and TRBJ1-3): GAGVSQTPSNKVTEKGKYVELRCDPISGHTALYWYRQSLGQGPEFLIYFQGTGAADDSGLPNDRFFAVRPEGSVSTLKIQRTERGDSAVYLCASSLDRGNTIYFGEGSWLTVV.

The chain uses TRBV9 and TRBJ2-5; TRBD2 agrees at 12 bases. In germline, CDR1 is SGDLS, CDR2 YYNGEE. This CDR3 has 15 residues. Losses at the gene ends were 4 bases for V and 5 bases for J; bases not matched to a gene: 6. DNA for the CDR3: TGTGCCAGCAGCCTAGCGGGGGGGTGGTGGGAGACCCAGTACTTC. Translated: CASSLAGGWWETQYF.

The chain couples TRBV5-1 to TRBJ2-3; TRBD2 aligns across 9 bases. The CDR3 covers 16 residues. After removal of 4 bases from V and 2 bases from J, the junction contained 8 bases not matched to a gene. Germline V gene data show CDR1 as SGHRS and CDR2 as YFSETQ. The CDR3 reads CASSPSLAGHTDTQYF. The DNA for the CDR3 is TGCGCCAGCAGCCCGTCCCTAGCGGGGCACACAGATACGCAGTATTTT.

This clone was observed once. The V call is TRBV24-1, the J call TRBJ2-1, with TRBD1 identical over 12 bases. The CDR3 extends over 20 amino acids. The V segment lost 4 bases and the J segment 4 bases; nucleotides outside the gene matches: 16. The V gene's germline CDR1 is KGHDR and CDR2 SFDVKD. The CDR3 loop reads CATSEPFVNPGQGAYNEQFF. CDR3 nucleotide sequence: TGTGCCACCAGTGAGCCCTTCGTTAATCCGGGACAGGGGGCTTACAATGAGCAGTTCTTC.

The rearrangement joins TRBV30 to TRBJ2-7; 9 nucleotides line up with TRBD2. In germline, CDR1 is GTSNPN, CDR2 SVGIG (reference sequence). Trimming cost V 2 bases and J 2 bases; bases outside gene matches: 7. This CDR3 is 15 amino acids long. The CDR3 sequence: CAWSPLLAGPYEQYF. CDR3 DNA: TGTGCCTGGAGTCCCCTCCTAGCGGGGCCCTACGAGCAGTACTTC.

The CDR3 region is CASSPAGTGVYEQYF. CDR3 nucleotide sequence: TGTGCCAGCAGCCCCGCCGGGACAGGGGTCTACGAGCAGTACTTC. The V gene is TRBV28, the J gene TRBJ2-7; TRBD1 matches at 10 bases. The CDR3 has 15 residues. CDR1 and CDR2 from the germline V gene are MDHEN and SYDVKM. J lost 3 bases, V lost 6 bases, and 8 bases had no gene match.

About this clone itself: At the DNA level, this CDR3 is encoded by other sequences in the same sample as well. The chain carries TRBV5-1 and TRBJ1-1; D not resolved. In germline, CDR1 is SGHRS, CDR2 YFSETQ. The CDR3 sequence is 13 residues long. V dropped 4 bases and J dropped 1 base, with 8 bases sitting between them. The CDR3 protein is CASSPEGNTEAFF. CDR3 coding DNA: TGCGCCAGCAGCCCCGAGGGGAACACTGAAGCTTTCTTT.

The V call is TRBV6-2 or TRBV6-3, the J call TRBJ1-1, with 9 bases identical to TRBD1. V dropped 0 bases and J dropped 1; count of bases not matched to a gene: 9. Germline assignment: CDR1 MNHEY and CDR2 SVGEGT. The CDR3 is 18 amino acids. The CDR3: CASSYSPRRQGGNTEAFF. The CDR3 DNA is TGTGCCAGCAGTTACTCGCCACGGAGACAGGGGGGGAACACTGAAGCTTTCTTT.

Here the CDR3 DNA reads TGTGCCAGCAGCCTATGGGACAGCAGCGGGCAGTACTTC. It translates to CASSLWDSSGQYF. The gene calls are TRBV12-3 or TRBV12-4 and TRBJ2-7, with 7 bases fitting TRBD1. The trim removed 6 bases at V and 9 bases at J, leaving 11 bases unmatched. The CDR3 contains 13 residues.

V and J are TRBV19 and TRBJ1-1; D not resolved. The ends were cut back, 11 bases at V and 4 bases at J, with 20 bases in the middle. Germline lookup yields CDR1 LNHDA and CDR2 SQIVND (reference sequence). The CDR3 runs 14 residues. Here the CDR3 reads CAAREGPELTEAFF. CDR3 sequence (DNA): TGTGCCGCAAGGGAGGGCCCAGAACTCACTGAAGCTTTCTTT.

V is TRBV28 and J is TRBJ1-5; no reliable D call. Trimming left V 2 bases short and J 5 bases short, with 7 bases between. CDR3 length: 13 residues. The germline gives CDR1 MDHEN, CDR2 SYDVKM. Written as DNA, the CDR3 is TGTGCCAGCAGTTTAGCGCGGTATCAGCCCCAGCATTTT. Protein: CASSLARYQPQHF. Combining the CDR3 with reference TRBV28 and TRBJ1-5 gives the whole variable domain DVKVTQSSRYLVKRTGEKVFLECVQDMDHENMFWYRQDPGLGLRLIYFSYDVKMKEKGDIPEGYSVSREKKERFSLILESASTNQTSMYLCASSLARYQPQHFGDGTRLSIL.

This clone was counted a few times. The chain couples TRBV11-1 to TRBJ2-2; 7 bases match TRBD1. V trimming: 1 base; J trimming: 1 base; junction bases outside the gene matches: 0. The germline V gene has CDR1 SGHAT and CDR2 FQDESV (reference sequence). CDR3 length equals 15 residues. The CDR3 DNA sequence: TGTGCCAGCAGCTTAGGACAGGGGAACACCGGGGAGCTGTTTTTT. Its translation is CASSLGQGNTGELFF.

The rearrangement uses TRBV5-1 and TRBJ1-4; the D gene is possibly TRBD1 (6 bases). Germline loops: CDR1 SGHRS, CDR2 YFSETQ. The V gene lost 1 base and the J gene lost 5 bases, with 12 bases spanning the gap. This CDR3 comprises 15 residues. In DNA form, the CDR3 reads TGCGCCAGCAGCTTGAGGGGGACATGGAATGAAAAACTGTTTTTT. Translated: CASSLRGTWNEKLFF.

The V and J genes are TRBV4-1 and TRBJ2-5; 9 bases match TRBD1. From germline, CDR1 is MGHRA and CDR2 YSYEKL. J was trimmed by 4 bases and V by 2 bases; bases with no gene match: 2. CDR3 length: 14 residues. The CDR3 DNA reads TGCGCCAGCAGCCAAATACAGGGGGCAGAGACCCAGTACTTC. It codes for CASSQIQGAETQYF.

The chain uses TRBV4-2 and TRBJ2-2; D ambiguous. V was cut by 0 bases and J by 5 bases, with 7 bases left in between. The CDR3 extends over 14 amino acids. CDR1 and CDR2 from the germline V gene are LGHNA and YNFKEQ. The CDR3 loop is CASSQDHRTGELFF. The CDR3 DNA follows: TGTGCCAGCAGCCAAGATCATCGGACCGGGGAGCTGTTTTTT.

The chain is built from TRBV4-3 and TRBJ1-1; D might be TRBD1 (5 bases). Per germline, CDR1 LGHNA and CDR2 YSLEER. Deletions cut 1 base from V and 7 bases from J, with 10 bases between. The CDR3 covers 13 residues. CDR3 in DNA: TGCGCCAGCAGCCAAGCAGGGTTTAGTGAAGCTTTCTTT. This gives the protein CASSQAGFSEAFF.

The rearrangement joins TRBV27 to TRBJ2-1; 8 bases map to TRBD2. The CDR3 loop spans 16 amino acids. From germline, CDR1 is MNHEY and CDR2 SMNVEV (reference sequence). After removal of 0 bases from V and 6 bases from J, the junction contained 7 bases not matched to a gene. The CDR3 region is CASSLSYGLASNEQFF. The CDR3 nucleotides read TGTGCCAGCAGTTTATCGTACGGACTAGCATCCAATGAGCAGTTCTTC.

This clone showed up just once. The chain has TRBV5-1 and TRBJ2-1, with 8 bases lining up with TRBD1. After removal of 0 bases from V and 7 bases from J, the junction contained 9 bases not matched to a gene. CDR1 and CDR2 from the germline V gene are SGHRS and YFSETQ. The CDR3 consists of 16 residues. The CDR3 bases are TGCGCCAGCAGCTTGGAGGTGGTCAGGGGGCGAAATGAGCAGTTCTTC. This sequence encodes CASSLEVVRGRNEQFF.

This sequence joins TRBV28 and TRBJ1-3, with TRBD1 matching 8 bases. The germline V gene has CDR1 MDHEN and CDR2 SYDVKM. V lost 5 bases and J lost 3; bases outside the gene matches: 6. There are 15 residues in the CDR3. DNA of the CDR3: TGTGCCAGCAGTCCCGGGACAGGTTATGGAAACACCATATATTTT. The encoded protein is CASSPGTGYGNTIYF.

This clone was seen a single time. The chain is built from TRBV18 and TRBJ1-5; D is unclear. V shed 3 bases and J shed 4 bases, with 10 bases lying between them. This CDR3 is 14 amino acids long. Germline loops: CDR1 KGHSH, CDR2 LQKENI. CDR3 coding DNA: TGTGCCAGCTCACCGGGAGTCGGGAATCAGCCCCAGCATTTT. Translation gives CASSPGVGNQPQHF.

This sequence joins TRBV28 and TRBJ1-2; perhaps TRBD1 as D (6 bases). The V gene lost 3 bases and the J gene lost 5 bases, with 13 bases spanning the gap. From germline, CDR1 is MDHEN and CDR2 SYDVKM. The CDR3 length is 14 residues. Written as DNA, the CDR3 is TGTGCCAGCAGTTTGTCAGGCGGACAGTATGGCTACACCTTC. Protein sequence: CASSLSGGQYGYTF.

The CDR3 loop reads CASSLGTSGRSTGYEQYF. CDR3 sequence (DNA): TGCGCCAGCAGCTTGGGGACTAGCGGGAGGTCCACCGGGTACGAGCAGTACTTC. This rearrangement joins TRBV5-1 to TRBJ2-7; 14 nucleotides line up with TRBD2. This CDR3 is built from 18 residues. Germline CDR1 reads SGHRS; CDR2 reads YFSETQ. J was trimmed by 4 bases and V by 0 bases; bases with no gene match: 9.

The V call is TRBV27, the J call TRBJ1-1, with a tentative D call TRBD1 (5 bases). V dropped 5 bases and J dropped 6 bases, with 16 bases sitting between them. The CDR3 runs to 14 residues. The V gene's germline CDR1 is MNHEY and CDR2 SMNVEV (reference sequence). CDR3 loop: CASSLHRQSSEAFF. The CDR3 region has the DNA TGTGCCAGCAGTCTCCACCGACAGAGCTCTGAAGCTTTCTTT.

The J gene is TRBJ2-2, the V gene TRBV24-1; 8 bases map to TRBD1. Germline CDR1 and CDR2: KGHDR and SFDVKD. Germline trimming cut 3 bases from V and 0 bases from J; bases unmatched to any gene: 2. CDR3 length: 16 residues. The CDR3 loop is CATSDMDRANTGELFF. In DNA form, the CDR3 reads TGTGCCACCAGTGATATGGACAGGGCGAACACCGGGGAGCTGTTTTTT.

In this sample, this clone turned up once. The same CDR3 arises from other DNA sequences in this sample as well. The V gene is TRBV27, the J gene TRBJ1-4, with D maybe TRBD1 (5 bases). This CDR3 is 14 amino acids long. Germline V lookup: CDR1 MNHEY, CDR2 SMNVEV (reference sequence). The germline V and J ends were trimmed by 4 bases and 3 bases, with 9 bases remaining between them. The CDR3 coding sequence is TGTGCCAGCAGTTCTAGGGGCCCTAATGAAAAACTGTTTTTT. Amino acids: CASSSRGPNEKLFF.

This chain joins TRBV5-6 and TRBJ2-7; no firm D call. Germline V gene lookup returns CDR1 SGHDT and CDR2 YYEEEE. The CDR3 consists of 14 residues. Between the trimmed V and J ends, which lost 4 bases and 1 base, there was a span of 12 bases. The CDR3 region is CASSPRPGSYEQYF. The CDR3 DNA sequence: TGTGCCAGCAGCCCACGACCAGGATCCTACGAGCAGTACTTC.

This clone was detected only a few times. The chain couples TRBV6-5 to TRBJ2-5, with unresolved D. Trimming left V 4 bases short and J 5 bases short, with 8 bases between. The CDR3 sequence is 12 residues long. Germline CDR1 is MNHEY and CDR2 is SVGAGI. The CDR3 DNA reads TGTGCCAGCAGTTCTCGGCGGGAGACCCAGTACTTC. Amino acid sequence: CASSSRRETQYF.

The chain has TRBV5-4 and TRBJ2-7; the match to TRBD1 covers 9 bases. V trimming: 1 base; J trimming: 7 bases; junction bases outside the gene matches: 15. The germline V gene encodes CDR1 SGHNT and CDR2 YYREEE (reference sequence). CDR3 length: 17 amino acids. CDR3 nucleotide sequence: TGTGCCAGCAGCTTGTGGGCGGGGACAGGGTCTTTGATTGAGCAGTACTTC. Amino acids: CASSLWAGTGSLIEQYF.

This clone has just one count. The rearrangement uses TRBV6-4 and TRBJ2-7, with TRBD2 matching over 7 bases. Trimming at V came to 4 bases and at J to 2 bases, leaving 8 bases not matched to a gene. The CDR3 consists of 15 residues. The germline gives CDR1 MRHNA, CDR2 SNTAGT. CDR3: CASSGGREPTYEQYF. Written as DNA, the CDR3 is TGTGCCAGCAGTGGTGGGCGGGAGCCCACCTACGAGCAGTACTTC.

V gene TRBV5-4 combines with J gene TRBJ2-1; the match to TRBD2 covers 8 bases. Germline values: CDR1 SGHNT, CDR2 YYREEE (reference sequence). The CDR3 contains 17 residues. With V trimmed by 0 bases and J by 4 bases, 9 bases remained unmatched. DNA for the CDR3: TGTGCCAGCAGCTTGGGGGACGTAGCGGGATCTTACAATGAGCAGTTCTTC. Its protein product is CASSLGDVAGSYNEQFF.

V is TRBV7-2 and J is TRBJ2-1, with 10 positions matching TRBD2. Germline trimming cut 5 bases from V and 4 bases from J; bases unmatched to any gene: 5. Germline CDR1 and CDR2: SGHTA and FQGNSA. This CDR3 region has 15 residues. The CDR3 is CASSPRTSGYNEQFF. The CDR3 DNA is TGTGCCAGCAGCCCAAGGACTAGCGGATACAATGAGCAGTTCTTC.

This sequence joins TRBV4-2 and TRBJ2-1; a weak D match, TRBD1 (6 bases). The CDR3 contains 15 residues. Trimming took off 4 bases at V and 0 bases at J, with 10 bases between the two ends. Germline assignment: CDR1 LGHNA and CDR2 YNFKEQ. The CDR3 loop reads CASSPNRVSYNEQFF. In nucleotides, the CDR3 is TGTGCCAGCAGCCCCAACAGGGTCTCCTACAATGAGCAGTTCTTC.